The rows below give T cell receptor beta chains drawn from one sample of a study of molecular identifiers for immune sequencing clone quantification. TCRdb used MiXCR to reprocess the PCR reads, holding one entry per CDR3 protein. The sample has over 600,000 distinct CDR3 sequences, 15% to 20% seen once. The sequenced material came from naive CD8+ T cells from blood, with Jurkat cell RNA spiked in. These receptors all come from a human donor in good health. Some libraries in this study had Jurkat cell RNA spiked in. CDR3s include the opening cysteine and the closing phenylalanine or tryptophan. Fields, in order: V gene, clone size, J gene, D gene, CDR3 protein, CDR3 DNA. D genes are given only for firm matches. Part of the rows lack a size; the others show once, few, many or a class for expanded clones.

V gene: TRBV7-6; clone size: many; J gene: TRBJ1-1; D gene: -; CDR3 protein: CASSGTASTEAFF; CDR3 DNA: TGTGCCAGCAGCGGAACTGCAAGCACTGAAGCTTTCTTT
V gene: TRBV12-3/TRBV12-4; clone size: -; J gene: TRBJ2-7; D gene: -; CDR3 protein: CASRRTKNTYEQYF; CDR3 DNA: TGTGCCAGCAGGAGGACTAAAAATACCTACGAGCAGTACTTC
V gene: TRBV16; clone size: many; J gene: TRBJ2-7; D gene: -; CDR3 protein: CASSQVRNTEQYF; CDR3 DNA: TGTGCCAGCAGCCAAGTGAGGAACACCGAGCAGTACTTC
V gene: TRBV6-6; clone size: -; J gene: TRBJ2-7; D gene: -; CDR3 protein: CAGGGTSAHEQYF; CDR3 DNA: TGTGCCGGCGGCGGGACATCAGCCCACGAGCAGTACTTC
V gene: TRBV24-1; clone size: many; J gene: TRBJ2-4; D gene: -; CDR3 protein: CATTQDGRLAKNIQYF; CDR3 DNA: TGTGCCACCACCCAGGACGGACGTTTAGCCAAAAACATTCAGTACTTC
V gene: TRBV5-4; clone size: few; J gene: TRBJ2-7; D gene: TRBD2; CDR3 protein: CASSVEPGLAWYEQYF; CDR3 DNA: TGTGCCAGCAGCGTCGAACCGGGACTAGCGTGGTACGAGCAGTACTTC
V gene: TRBV20-1; clone size: many; J gene: TRBJ2-2; D gene: TRBD2; CDR3 protein: CSARERREWATGELFF; CDR3 DNA: TGCAGTGCTAGAGAGAGGCGGGAGTGGGCCACCGGGGAGCTGTTTTTT
V gene: TRBV25-1; clone size: many; J gene: TRBJ2-3; D gene: TRBD1; CDR3 protein: CASSDGSGGATDTQYF; CDR3 DNA: TGTGCCAGCAGTGATGGGTCAGGGGGCGCGACAGATACGCAGTATTTT
V gene: TRBV7-2; clone size: many; J gene: TRBJ2-3; D gene: -; CDR3 protein: CASSLGRFGGDTQYF; CDR3 DNA: TGTGCCAGCAGCTTAGGTCGTTTCGGGGGAGATACGCAGTATTTT
V gene: TRBV7-9; clone size: -; J gene: TRBJ1-4; D gene: TRBD1; CDR3 protein: CASSRRDRGEKLFF; CDR3 DNA: TGTGCCAGCAGCCGCCGGGACAGGGGTGAAAAACTGTTTTTT
V gene: TRBV19; clone size: few; J gene: TRBJ2-5; D gene: TRBD1; CDR3 protein: CASSTDRGGQETQYF; CDR3 DNA: TGTGCCAGTAGTACCGACAGGGGTGGCCAAGAGACCCAGTACTTC
V gene: TRBV4-1; clone size: many; J gene: TRBJ1-1; D gene: TRBD1; CDR3 protein: CASSLPGGKSTEAFF; CDR3 DNA: TGCGCCAGCAGCTTACCAGGGGGGAAGAGCACTGAAGCTTTCTTT
V gene: TRBV6-2/TRBV6-3; clone size: many; J gene: TRBJ2-7; D gene: TRBD1; CDR3 protein: CASSYSGQPYEQYF; CDR3 DNA: TGTGCCAGCAGTTACTCGGGACAGCCATACGAGCAGTACTTC
V gene: TRBV6-5; clone size: many; J gene: TRBJ2-5; D gene: -; CDR3 protein: CASSSRMETQYF; CDR3 DNA: TGTGCCAGCAGCTCACGAATGGAGACCCAGTACTTC
V gene: TRBV4-2; clone size: many; J gene: TRBJ2-3; D gene: TRBD2; CDR3 protein: CASSQEVLAGGDTQYF; CDR3 DNA: TGTGCCAGCAGCCAAGAAGTACTAGCGGGAGGAGATACGCAGTATTTT
V gene: TRBV20-1; clone size: -; J gene: TRBJ2-1; D gene: TRBD1; CDR3 protein: CSARDPVGQEYNEQFF; CDR3 DNA: TGCAGTGCTAGAGATCCAGTCGGACAGGAGTACAATGAGCAGTTCTTC
V gene: TRBV6-5; clone size: -; J gene: TRBJ2-1; D gene: -; CDR3 protein: CASSYSGRGFDEQFF; CDR3 DNA: TGTGCCAGCAGTTACTCGGGCCGGGGGTTCGATGAGCAGTTCTTC
V gene: TRBV2; clone size: many; J gene: TRBJ2-6; D gene: TRBD2; CDR3 protein: CASSASGRVSGANVLTF; CDR3 DNA: TGTGCCAGCAGTGCTAGCGGGAGAGTGTCTGGGGCCAACGTCCTGACTTTC
V gene: TRBV28; clone size: few; J gene: TRBJ2-7; D gene: TRBD1; CDR3 protein: CASSFATGGEQYF; CDR3 DNA: TGTGCCAGCAGTTTTGCGACAGGGGGAGAGCAGTACTTC
V gene: TRBV7-6; clone size: many; J gene: TRBJ2-1; D gene: TRBD2; CDR3 protein: CASSSELAGGGGDEQFF; CDR3 DNA: TGTGCCAGCAGCTCCGAACTAGCGGGGGGCGGGGGGGATGAGCAGTTCTTC